These 4 T cell receptor beta chains were sequenced from one sample in a study of T-cell reconstitution after alpha-beta-depleted transplantation in children. The TCRbeta library incorporated unique molecular identifiers. TCRdb reanalysed the PCR reads using MiXCR and keeps one entry per CDR3 protein. Of 900,000 or so distinct CDR3 sequences detected, 16% appear once; the ten largest clones hold roughly 4.8%. The specimen comprised PBMCs, mostly from graft donor cells, sampled 360 days after TCRalphabeta/CD19-depleted stem cell transplant. All receptors derive from a male patient aged 5 to 17 who had a stem cell transplant for acute lymphoblastic leukemia, so the T cells may come from the graft donor.

The sample holds a few counts of this clonotype. This chain connects TRBV15 to TRBJ2-3; TRBD2 agrees at 12 bases. Germline CDR1 LNHNV, CDR2 YYDKDF (reference sequence). The CDR3 runs to 15 residues. Trimming took 6 bases from V and 3 from J; bases not matched to a gene: 4. Here the CDR3 reads CATSKTSGRTDTQYF. The CDR3, as DNA: TGTGCCACCAGTAAGACTAGCGGGAGAACAGATACGCAGTATTTT.

The table lists this clonotype with a few counts. V gene TRBV12-3 or TRBV12-4 combines with J gene TRBJ2-5; D perhaps matches TRBD2 (5 bases). CDR3 length: 13 amino acids. V was trimmed by 1 base and J by 5 bases, leaving 8 bases between them. This CDR3 is CASSLDPGETQYF. The CDR3 region has the DNA TGTGCCAGCAGTTTAGACCCGGGGGAGACCCAGTACTTC.

The count of this clonotype is one. The V call is TRBV15, the J call TRBJ1-2, with 7 positions matching TRBD1. The V and J ends lost 0 bases and 6 bases, in that order; junction bases with no gene match: 4. Germline CDR1 LNHNV, CDR2 YYDKDF (reference sequence). The CDR3 contains 14 residues. CDR3 sequence reads: CATSRDPGGDGYTF. CDR3 coding DNA: TGTGCCACCAGCAGAGATCCAGGGGGGGATGGCTACACCTTC. The whole variable domain, filled in from reference TRBV15 and TRBJ1-2, reads DAMVIQNPRYQVTQFGKPVTLSCSQTLNHNVMYWYQQKSSQAPKLLFHYYDKDFNNEADTPDNFQSRRPNTSFCFLDIRSPGLGDTAMYLCATSRDPGGDGYTFGSGTRLTVV.

The CDR3 sequence: CSVAPDGYPEGEQYF. Written as DNA, the CDR3 is TGCAGCGTTGCCCCCGATGGGTACCCGGAGGGAGAGCAGTACTTC. This chain joins TRBV29-1 and TRBJ2-7, with D tentatively TRBD2 (6 bases). The V gene's germline CDR1 is SQVTM and CDR2 ANQGSEA. There are 15 residues in the CDR3. Trimming removed 4 bases from V and 7 bases from J, with 23 bases in between.